Below are 7 T cell receptor beta chains sequenced from a single sample in a study of long-term antiretroviral therapy in people with HIV. Survey-level resolution applied to immunoSEQ assay v3.0. Sequenced by immunoSEQ multiplex PCR; TCRdb stores in-frame clones only, minus some. In the table there are 9,000 to 15,000 clones, under 85% of which are singletons. The specimen comprised unsorted PBMCs, sampled 0.8 years before starting antiretroviral therapy. Receptors were obtained from a woman aged 40 to 55 with HIV.

This clone was detected a few times. The chain has TRBV4-1 and TRBJ1-3; D not resolved. The CDR3 contains 16 residues. Deletions cut 4 bases from V and 6 bases from J, with 19 bases between. Germline CDR1 is MGHRA and CDR2 is YSYEKL. CDR3 loop: CASSPWEGVSKNTIYF. The CDR3 DNA reads TGCGCCAGCAGCCCTTGGGAGGGAGTATCAAAAAACACCATATATTTT.

This chain joins TRBV9 and TRBJ2-2, with 13 bases identical to TRBD2. CDR3 length equals 19 residues. Germline V gene data show CDR1 as SGDLS and CDR2 as YYNGEE. Unmatched junction bases numbered 9, after V lost 4 bases and J lost 0 bases. The CDR3 here is CASSLGGLAGFANTGELFF. The DNA for the CDR3 is TGTGCCAGCAGCCTGGGGGGACTAGCGGGATTCGCGAACACCGGGGAGCTGTTTTTT.

V and J are TRBV4-3 and TRBJ2-7, with 8 bases matching TRBD2. The CDR3 totals 17 residues. Trimming at V came to 6 bases and at J to 7 bases, leaving 20 bases not matched to a gene. Germline V lookup: CDR1 LGHNA, CDR2 YSLEER. CDR3 coding DNA: TGCGCCAGCAGTCCGACTAGCGAAAATAACGAAGTGAAGGAGCAGTACTTC. This translates into CASSPTSENNEVKEQYF.

This chain links TRBV19 with TRBJ2-2, with D unresolved. Germline CDR1 is LNHDA and CDR2 is SQIVND (reference sequence). Deletions cut 9 bases from V and 6 bases from J, with 17 bases between. This CDR3 comprises 14 residues. CDR3 in amino acids: CASQITGVAGELFF. The DNA for the CDR3 is TGTGCCAGCCAGATTACTGGCGTGGCCGGGGAGCTGTTTTTT.

This clone occurred once. J is TRBJ2-7 and V is TRBV28; 7 bases are a match to TRBD1. Germline loops: CDR1 MDHEN, CDR2 SYDVKM. This CDR3 spans 13 amino acids. Trimming took 6 bases from V and 7 from J; bases not matched to a gene: 9. This CDR3 reads CASSSGQVREQYF. The CDR3 DNA reads as TGTGCCAGCAGCTCAGGACAGGTGCGTGAGCAGTACTTC.

In its sample, this clone was seen a few times. This sequence joins TRBV4-3 and TRBJ2-1, with no clear D. V lost 11 bases, J lost 6 bases, and 11 bases lay in between. Germline CDR1 is LGHNA and CDR2 is YSLEER. The CDR3 contains 11 residues. The CDR3 sequence is CARPRFNEQFF. As DNA, the CDR3 is TGCGCCCGCCCACGGTTCAATGAGCAGTTCTTC.

The J gene is TRBJ2-1, the V gene TRBV6-5, with TRBD2 matching 13 bases. Unmatched junction bases numbered 11, after V lost 0 bases and J lost 15 bases. Germline V CDR1 and CDR2: MNHEY, SVGAGI. CDR3 length equals 16 residues. This CDR3 reads CASSYSLTSGRAGLFF. For the CDR3, the DNA is TGTGCCAGCAGTTACTCGCTAACTAGCGGGAGGGCCGGTCTGTTCTTC.